The clone carrying this T cell receptor beta chain has more than one count but fewer than ten. V dropped 5 bases and J dropped 4 bases, with 9 bases sitting between them. This CDR3 contains 13 residues. Looked up from germline, CDR1 is KGHSH and CDR2 is LQKENI. One entry per CDR3 protein results from TCRdb running MiXCR on the RT-PCR reads. The data show fewer than 800,000 distinct CDR3 sequences, around 14% seen once. The TCR sequence derives from a female donor in good health, serving as a healthy control. The gene calls are TRBV18 and TRBJ1-3; D is perhaps TRBD1 (5 bases). The material sequenced was memory CD4+ T cells from blood. The CDR3 sequence: CASSKGIGNTIYF. CDR3 DNA: TGTGCCAGCTCAAAGGGGATCGGAAACACCATATATTTT. Together with reference TRBV18 and TRBJ1-3, the CDR3 gives the full variable domain: NAGVMQNPRHLVRRRGQEARLRCSPMKGHSHVYWYRQLPEEGLKFMVYLQKENIIDESGMPKERFSAEFPKEGPSILRIQQVVRGDSAAYFCASSKGIGNTIYFGEGSWLTVV.